This T cell receptor beta chain was observed in a study of blood T cell repertoires in COVID-19. In the study overall: COVID-19 samples from acute and convalescent phases originated in the United States, Italy and Spain. Sources were T cells, B-cell-depleted T cells, or PBMCs; the material itself was cDNA or gDNA.

Looked up from germline, CDR1 is LGHNT and CDR2 is FRNRAP. The CDR3 contains 15 residues. V was pared by 7 bases and J by 4 bases, with 17 bases between. Original handling: Amplifying reference gene primers gave estimates of nucleated cell counts. Libraries were prepared by immunoSEQ multiplex PCR; TCRdb keeps only in-frame clonotypes and omits some of them. V and J calls and clone size follow that table, whereas D and trimming were derived from the DNA. The repertoire includes around 97,000 clones, over 65% of them detected once, and about 11% sits in the top ten. This clone was counted once. The genes are TRBV12-5 and TRBJ2-1, with TRBD2 as a possible D gene (6 bases). The clonotype comes from a human donor in a cohort sampled during active COVID-19. Sequencing used peripheral blood. CDR3 in amino acids: CASVPGASGYNEQFF. Here the CDR3 DNA reads TGTGCTAGTGTCCCGGGAGCGTCCGGTTACAATGAGCAGTTCTTC.